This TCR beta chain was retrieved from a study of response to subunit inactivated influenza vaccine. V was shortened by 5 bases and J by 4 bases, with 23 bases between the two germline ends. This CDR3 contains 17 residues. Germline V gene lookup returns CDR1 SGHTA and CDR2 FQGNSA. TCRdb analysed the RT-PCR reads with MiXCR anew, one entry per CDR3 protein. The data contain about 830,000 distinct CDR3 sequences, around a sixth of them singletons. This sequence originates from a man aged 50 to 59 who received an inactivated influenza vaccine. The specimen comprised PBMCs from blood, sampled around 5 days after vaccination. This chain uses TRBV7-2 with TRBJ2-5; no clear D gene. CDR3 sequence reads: CASSVIGPGLRPETQYF. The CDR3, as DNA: TGTGCCAGCAGCGTGATCGGACCGGGCCTCAGACCAGAGACCCAGTACTTC.